This paragraph reports one T cell receptor (beta chain). The data belong to a study of cytomegalovirus exposure and HLA in healthy donors. Both 60 Vbeta primers and 13 Jbeta primers went into the PCR. TCRdb's copy holds only in-frame clones and misses some; the assay was immunoSEQ multiplex PCR. The repertoire holds about 130,000 clones, with 60% to 85% as singletons. Germline CDR1 and CDR2: SSHAT and FNYEAQ (reference sequence). The CDR3 sequence is 14 residues long. Deletions cut 6 bases from V and 6 bases from J, with 14 bases between. Sequencing was done on a sample of PBMCs. This clonotype originated in a human donor in good health. The chain combines TRBV7-7 with TRBJ2-2; tentative D call: TRBD1 (6 bases). DNA of the CDR3: TGTGCCAGCAGTCCCGGGACACAACCCGGGGAGCTGTTTTTT. Translating gives CASSPGTQPGELFF.